Below, 29 T cell receptor beta chains from the same sample are listed, as sequenced in a study of CD8 T cells in Susac syndrome. When the RNA was reverse transcribed, random hexamers were used with an input of roughly 0.45 to 1 ug. TCRdb re-called the immunoSEQ multiplex PCR reads through MiXCR, storing one row per CDR3 protein. The table records roughly 150,000 distinct CDR3 sequences, around 96% of them present only once. The sample comprised CD8+ T cells from PBMCs. These receptors came from a human donor with multiple sclerosis.

This chain uses TRBV9 with TRBJ2-2; D perhaps matches TRBD2 (5 bases). The germline V and J ends were trimmed by 0 bases and 6 bases, with 12 bases remaining between them. The CDR3 contains 15 residues. Germline loops: CDR1 SGDLS, CDR2 YYNGEE. CDR3 nucleotides: TGTGCCAGCAGCGTAGAAGTCGCCGGGGCCGGGGAGCTGTTTTTT. Residues: CASSVEVAGAGELFF.

The V gene is TRBV15, the J gene TRBJ2-3; possible D gene TRBD2, 5 bases. The V end was cut by 4 bases, the J end by 6 bases, with 11 bases between. The CDR3 loop spans 13 amino acids. The germline CDR1 and CDR2 sequences are LNHNV and YYDKDF (reference sequence). The chain's CDR3 is CATSIPTGDTQYF. The CDR3 DNA reads TGTGCCACCAGCATTCCCACGGGGGATACGCAGTATTTT.

V and J are TRBV19 and TRBJ2-7, with D perhaps matching TRBD2 (5 bases). V was pared by 2 bases and J by 7 bases, with 9 bases between. The CDR3 consists of 12 residues. CDR1 and CDR2 from the germline V gene are LNHDA and SQIVND (reference sequence). The CDR3 DNA reads as TGTGCCAGTAGTATAACTACGGGGGAGCAGTACTTC. It codes for CASSITTGEQYF.

The chain uses TRBV6-8 and TRBJ2-5, with 7 nucleotides matching TRBD1. The CDR3 has 18 amino acids. The V segment lost 5 bases and the J segment 5 bases; nucleotides outside the gene matches: 20. CDR1 and CDR2 (germline): MNHGY, SAAAGT. Written as DNA, the CDR3 is TGTGCCAGCAGTATAACCACCGGGACAGACAACCCCCCGGAGACCCAGTACTTC. This encodes CASSITTGTDNPPETQYF.

This sequence joins TRBV30 and TRBJ2-7; 9 bases are shared with TRBD1. V was clipped by 1 base and J by 5 bases; unmatched bases: 6. The CDR3 is made up of 14 amino acids. CDR1 GTSNPN and CDR2 SVGIG come from the germline V gene (reference sequence). The CDR3 sequence: CAWSAWDRANEQYF. CDR3 sequence (DNA): TGTGCCTGGAGTGCCTGGGACAGGGCGAACGAGCAGTACTTC.

This clonotype was seen a single time. The V gene is TRBV30, the J gene TRBJ2-1; tentative D call: TRBD1 (6 bases). V dropped 4 bases and J dropped 12 bases, with 19 bases sitting between them. Germline CDR1 reads GTSNPN; CDR2 reads SVGIG (reference sequence). This CDR3 is built from 13 residues. Here the CDR3 DNA reads TGTGCCTGGACCACCCCACAGGGTTTCGGGCAGTTCTTC. Encoded protein: CAWTTPQGFGQFF. The full variable domain, rest sourced from reference TRBV30 and TRBJ2-1, is SQTIHQWPATLVQPVGSPLSLECTVEGTSNPNLYWYRQAAGRGLQLLFYSVGIGQISSEVPQNLSASRPQDRQFILSSKKLLLSDSGFYLCAWTTPQGFGQFFGPGTRLTVL.

The chain employs TRBV27 and TRBJ2-1; D is ambiguous. V was trimmed by 0 bases and J by 4 bases, leaving 7 bases between them. CDR1 and CDR2 (germline): MNHEY, SMNVEV (reference sequence). This CDR3 has 14 residues. CDR3 DNA sequence: TGTGCCAGCAGTTTATCGATCAGATACAATGAGCAGTTCTTC. It codes for CASSLSIRYNEQFF.

The chain joins TRBV7-2 to TRBJ2-1, with D possibly TRBD2 on 7 matching bases. The germline V gene has CDR1 SGHTA and CDR2 FQGNSA. This CDR3 contains 15 residues. Trimming took off 3 bases at V and 5 bases at J, with 14 bases between the two ends. The CDR3 nucleotides are TGTGCCAGCAGCTTTGACCCGGGGGGCCACAATGAGCAGTTCTTC. Translation gives CASSFDPGGHNEQFF.

The chain recombines TRBV7-2 with TRBJ2-6, with D maybe TRBD1 (6 bases). Looked up from germline, CDR1 is SGHTA and CDR2 is FQGNSA. This CDR3 is 19 amino acids long. Deletions cut 5 bases from V and 0 bases from J, with 20 bases between. The CDR3 region has the DNA TGTGCCAGCAGCCCGTCCCAGACAGGCCCACTCTCTGGGGCCAACGTCCTGACTTTC. It encodes CASSPSQTGPLSGANVLTF. The whole variable domain, filled in from reference TRBV7-2 and TRBJ2-6, reads GAGVSQSPSNKVTEKGKDVELRCDPISGHTALYWYRQSLGQGLEFLIYFQGNSAPDKSGLPSDRFSAERTGGSVSTLTIQRTQQEDSAVYLCASSPSQTGPLSGANVLTFGAGSRLTVL.

The V and J genes are TRBV29-1 and TRBJ1-5; TRBD1 might be the D (5 bases). The CDR3 is 14 amino acids. CDR1 and CDR2 from the germline V gene are SQVTM and ANQGSEA. V shed 7 bases and J shed 4 bases, with 17 bases lying between them. The CDR3 spells CSARGTEGNQPQHF. The CDR3 DNA follows: TGCAGCGCGCGCGGGACGGAAGGAAATCAGCCCCAGCATTTT. Variable domain in full (rest from reference TRBV29-1 and TRBJ1-5): SAVISQKPSRDICQRGTSLTIQCQVDSQVTMMFWYRQQPGQSLTLIATANQGSEATYESGFVIDKFPISRPNLTFSTLTVSNMSPEDSSIYLCSARGTEGNQPQHFGDGTRLSIL.

V usage is TRBV14 and J usage is TRBJ2-7; TRBD1 matches 9 bases. The CDR3 totals 16 residues. Germline V gene lookup returns CDR1 SGHDN and CDR2 FVKESK. The V and J ends lost 2 bases and 3 bases, in that order; junction bases with no gene match: 8. CDR3 nucleotides: TGTGCCAGCAGCCAAACCCTGAGGACAGGGGACTACGAGCAGTACTTC. Protein: CASSQTLRTGDYEQYF.

This chain joins TRBV7-9 and TRBJ1-5, with D hard to call. Germline V CDR1 and CDR2: SEHNR, FQNEAQ (reference sequence). V was shortened by 3 bases and J by 1 base, with 7 bases between the two germline ends. This CDR3 is 14 amino acids long. The CDR3 sequence is CASSFTNSNQPQHF. DNA of the CDR3: TGTGCCAGCAGCTTTACAAACAGCAATCAGCCCCAGCATTTT.

This clonotype was observed a few times. The genes are TRBV7-9 and TRBJ1-1; no clear D. Germline CDR1 reads SEHNR; CDR2 reads FQNEAQ (reference sequence). V lost 0 bases, J lost 6 bases, and 8 bases lay in between. The CDR3 spans 13 residues. The CDR3 DNA reads as TGTGCCAGCAGCTTAGCGGGTCGTCCTGAAGCTTTCTTT. Protein sequence: CASSLAGRPEAFF. The complete variable domain, with remaining parts taken from reference TRBV7-9 and TRBJ1-1, reads DTGVSQNPRHKITKRGQNVTFRCDPISEHNRLYWYRQTLGQGPEFLTYFQNEAQLEKSRLLSDRFSAERPKGSFSTLEIQRTEQGDSAMYLCASSLAGRPEAFFGQGTRLTVV.

In DNA, the CDR3 is TGTGCCAGCAGCCCACAGGCTTCACCCCTCCACTTT. Encoded protein: CASSPQASPLHF. The chain uses TRBV27 and TRBJ1-6, with D maybe TRBD1 (5 bases). Trimming took 6 bases from V and 9 from J, leaving 9 bases between them. This CDR3 contains 12 residues. Germline loops: CDR1 MNHEY, CDR2 SMNVEV (reference sequence).

As to this clonotype: One end of the junction is discordant with germline, which a read error may explain. J is TRBJ2-7 and V is TRBV2; the D gene is possibly TRBD2 (6 bases). The CDR3 contains 13 residues. Germline V lookup: CDR1 SNHLY, CDR2 FYNNEI. The DNA of the CDR3 is TGTGCCAGCACCCAGGACAAACGACTAGACATCCAGTTC. Translation gives CASTQDKRLDIQF. The full variable domain, its missing parts supplied by reference TRBV2 and TRBJ2-7, is EPEVTQTPSHQVTQMGQEVILRCVPISNHLYFYWYRQILGQKVEFLVSFYNNEISEKSEIFDDQFSVERPDGSNFTLKIRSTKLEDSAMYFCASTQDKRLDIQFGPGTRLTVT.

V usage is TRBV10-3 and J usage is TRBJ2-7; TRBD1 or TRBD2 may be the D gene (5 bases each). This CDR3 is 14 amino acids long. CDR1 and CDR2 from the germline V gene are ENHRY and SYGVKD. V dropped 3 bases and J dropped 2 bases, with 11 bases sitting between them. For the CDR3, the DNA is TGTGCCATCAGTGACCGGGACGTAGCCTACGAGCAGTACTTC. Translation: CAISDRDVAYEQYF.

The V gene is TRBV7-9, the J gene TRBJ2-2; the D gene is possibly TRBD1 (6 bases). In germline, CDR1 is SEHNR, CDR2 FQNEAQ (reference sequence). This CDR3 contains 14 residues. The germline V and J ends were trimmed by 5 bases and 2 bases, with 9 bases remaining between them. The CDR3 coding sequence is TGTGCCAGCAGCGTACAGGGTAACACCGGGGAGCTGTTTTTT. Its protein is CASSVQGNTGELFF.

The chain joins TRBV20-1 to TRBJ1-1; 10 bases are shared with TRBD1. The CDR3 totals 16 residues. The V and J ends lost 0 bases and 0 bases, in that order; junction bases with no gene match: 4. Looked up from germline, CDR1 is DFQATT and CDR2 is SNEGSKA (reference sequence). The CDR3 DNA follows: TGCAGTGCTAGAGACGGACAGGGGGACCTGAACACTGAAGCTTTCTTT. It is translated as CSARDGQGDLNTEAFF.

V usage is TRBV7-9 and J usage is TRBJ2-7; TRBD1 matches 10 bases. CDR3 length: 14 residues. Germline CDR1 and CDR2: SEHNR and FQNEAQ (reference sequence). V lost 5 bases to trimming and J lost 5 bases; unmatched junction nucleotides: 6. CDR3 nucleotide sequence: TGTGCCAGCAGCCTAGGGACAGGGGTGAACGAGCAGTACTTC. It specifies CASSLGTGVNEQYF.

This clonotype was picked up a small number of times. This chain joins TRBV27 and TRBJ1-2; tentatively, D is TRBD1 (5 bases). Germline lookup yields CDR1 MNHEY and CDR2 SMNVEV (reference sequence). This CDR3 has 13 residues. V was pared by 5 bases and J by 4 bases, with 11 bases between. The CDR3 here is CASSPDRAYGYTF. The CDR3 bases are TGTGCCAGCAGTCCAGACAGAGCCTATGGCTACACCTTC.

This chain links TRBV4-2 with TRBJ2-3, with D maybe TRBD1 (6 bases). The V gene's germline CDR1 is LGHNA and CDR2 YNFKEQ. There are 15 residues in the CDR3. V dropped 0 bases and J dropped 3 bases, with 10 bases sitting between them. The CDR3 here is CASSQEEQGTDTQYF. For the CDR3, the DNA is TGTGCCAGCAGCCAAGAGGAACAGGGAACAGATACGCAGTATTTT.

The chain combines TRBV9 with TRBJ2-3; 7 positions agree with TRBD2. Looked up from germline, CDR1 is SGDLS and CDR2 is YYNGEE. The CDR3 runs 15 residues. V was pared by 1 base and J by 2 bases, with 4 bases of the junction left unmatched. CDR3 DNA sequence: TGTGCCAGCAGCGTACAGGGAGGGACCACAGATACGCAGTATTTT. This gives the protein CASSVQGGTTDTQYF.

This chain connects TRBV9 to TRBJ2-7, with D perhaps being TRBD1 or TRBD2 (5 bases each). V dropped 4 bases and J dropped 3 bases, with 14 bases sitting between them. The CDR3 extends over 14 amino acids. Germline V gives CDR1 SGDLS, CDR2 YYNGEE. CDR3 in DNA: TGTGCCAGCAGCCCCGGGACCGGCTACTACGAGCAGTACTTC. Translated: CASSPGTGYYEQYF.

This sequence joins TRBV4-2 and TRBJ2-3; weak D call: TRBD2 (5 bases). The germline gives CDR1 LGHNA, CDR2 YNFKEQ. V was cut by 3 bases and J by 2 bases, with 12 bases left in between. The CDR3 consists of 15 residues. CDR3 loop: CASSHSIGDTDTQYF. The CDR3 region has the DNA TGTGCCAGCAGCCACAGTATCGGGGACACAGATACGCAGTATTTT.

The V gene is TRBV23-1, the J gene TRBJ1-1; D remains unclear. TRBV23-1 is reported as an ORF; its role is uncertain. Trimming pared 4 bases from V and 5 bases from J, leaving 11 bases between. The CDR3 has 13 residues. The chain's CDR3 is CASSRTSRTEAFF. The CDR3 DNA reads as TGCGCCAGCAGTCGGACTTCCCGAACTGAAGCTTTCTTT.

The chain carries TRBV4-2 and TRBJ2-3; TRBD2 matches 9 bases. CDR3 length equals 16 residues. From germline, CDR1 is LGHNA and CDR2 YNFKEQ. J was trimmed by 2 bases and V by 0 bases; bases with no gene match: 3. CDR3 amino acids: CASSQEVAGATDTQYF. CDR3 sequence (DNA): TGTGCCAGCAGCCAAGAGGTAGCGGGGGCCACAGATACGCAGTATTTT.

The genes are TRBV15 and TRBJ1-5, with D tentatively TRBD1 (6 bases). Germline V gene sequence: CDR1 LNHNV, CDR2 YYDKDF (reference sequence). The CDR3 totals 13 residues. Trimming removed 4 bases at V and 8 bases at J, with 12 bases between. The CDR3: CATSNAGGEPQHF. The CDR3 region has the DNA TGTGCCACCAGCAACGCGGGGGGCGAGCCCCAGCATTTT.

In DNA, the CDR3 is TGTGCCAGCAATCGGGGGACAGAACCTAGCTCTGAAGCTTTCTTT. Protein: CASNRGTEPSSEAFF. This chain joins TRBV2 and TRBJ1-1; TRBD1 aligns across 7 bases. V shed 7 bases and J 6 bases; nucleotides not matched to a gene: 14. Germline V gene lookup returns CDR1 SNHLY and CDR2 FYNNEI. The CDR3 loop spans 15 amino acids.

The rearrangement links TRBV12-3 or TRBV12-4 to TRBJ2-7; 8 nucleotides line up with TRBD1. Unmatched junction bases numbered 9, after V lost 5 bases and J lost 3 bases. The CDR3 extends over 15 amino acids. CDR3 sequence reads: CASSPRQGRNYEQYF. The CDR3 DNA sequence: TGTGCCAGCAGTCCCCGACAGGGGCGCAACTACGAGCAGTACTTC.